This T cell receptor (beta chain) was sequenced during a study of graft-versus-host responses after intestinal transplantation. In the study overall: Isolated intestinal, liver-intestinal, or multivisceral transplants were what recipients had. Regarding the study as a whole: Analysis identified GvH clones in recipient marrow, with some appearing first in ileum or blood. With peak circulating GvH clone levels came an association with early post-transplant HvG declines.

This table comes from immunoSEQ multiplex PCR, and its TCRdb copy is limited to in-frame clones, with some not included. The sample shows around 110,000 clones, over 75% of them seen only once. Germline V gene sequence: CDR1 SGHTA, CDR2 FQGNSA. This CDR3 region has 14 residues. V was clipped by 4 bases and J by 3 bases, with 9 bases between them. As for this clone: The antigen remains undetermined.

The TCR originated in a human donor who received an intestinal transplant. The rearrangement links TRBV7-2 to TRBJ2-2; D is possibly TRBD1 (5 bases). The sample in question was unstimulated CD4+ T cells sorted from spleen or lymph node cells, obtained before intestinal transplant. CDR3 DNA: TGTGCCAGCAGCTCGTCCAGGGACACCGGGGAGCTGTTTTTT. It translates to CASSSSRDTGELFF.